The source of this TCR beta chain is a study of a mutant IDH1 vaccine in newly diagnosed glioma (dated by TCRdb to the early 2020s). With regard to the full study: Eight vaccinations were administered to patients in weeks 1, 3, 5, 7, 11, 15, 19 and 23, corresponding to visits V03 through V10. Vaccination was initiated 4-6 weeks after radiotherapy alone, or concurrently with temozolomide cycles in the chemotherapy-containing groups. Of the approximately 30 treated patients, around 62% were male and roughly 40% were female, and a mean age of 40.4 years was recorded. Before enrollment, patients had received standard therapy of radiotherapy alone, temozolomide alone, or radiochemotherapy with temozolomide; most received the combination. Peripheral blood was drawn at six visits: V03 (baseline), V05, V07, V10, V12 and V13. For exploratory analyses, longitudinal TCRB deep sequencing was carried out in approximately 25 treated patients wherever samples were available. Overall study results and their limits: Immune responses induced by the vaccine were seen in 90% to 95% of patients across multiple MHC alleles. The authors stated that sample limitations prevented analyses of patient blood samples from being reproduced. Pseudoprogression seemed to be unrelated to changes in the top peripheral T cell clonotypes found by TCRB sequencing. Availability determined which PBMC samples were chosen for TCRB deep sequencing.

Library preparation employed the immunoSEQ multiplex PCR assay. Rearranged TCR beta chain sequences were amplified using the hsTCRB Kit according to the manufacturer's protocol. An Illumina MiSeq was used to sequence the TCRB libraries. Under the source paper's analysis protocol: The kit vendor's proprietary platform handled demultiplexing, trimming and gene mapping. TCRdb took this table from immuneACCESS and kept in-frame rearrangements with V and J called. Such tables lack part of the clones; where checked against another copy, unresolved V genes explain under half of the gap, and the rest is unexplained. That table is the source of V, J and clone size, and D and trimming were worked out from the DNA. The sample table lists just over 35,000 clones, 80% of them with a count of one. The top ten clones comprise about 16% of the sample. Worth noting for this clone: It has no known antigen specificity. No quality values exist for individual bases; no much larger clone is one base distant.

CDR1 and CDR2 (MGHRA, YSYEKL) derive from the germline V gene. Here V drops 0 bases and J drops 8 bases, and the junction holds 2 bases not matched to any gene. From the cysteine through the phenylalanine, the CDR3 covers 15 amino acids. The only DNA kept is the CDR3, 45 bases in frame from the first base. This specimen's time point label, interpreted: week 11, during vaccination. Every vaccine dose consisted of 300 ug of a 20-mer mutant IDH1 peptide in Montanide, administered subcutaneously together with topical imiquimod. The donors had newly diagnosed IDH1-mutant astrocytomas of WHO grade 3 or 4 that showed loss of nuclear ATRX. The samples were drawn from NOA16, a multicentre, single-arm, open-label phase I trial in Germany that tested a mutant IDH1 peptide vaccine in humans for the first time. Genomic DNA for TCRB sequencing was extracted from EDTA blood using the DNeasy Blood and Tissue Kit.

The sequence was collected from a woman in her 30s with glioma. Some clones in this sample may be carry-over from other donors' samples. The rearrangement joined TRBV4-1 to TRBJ1-6; 9 nucleotides in the junction match TRBD1. The material sequenced was peripheral blood mononuclear cells (PBMCs), taken from a glioma patient whose treatment included an IDH1 peptide vaccine. The bases read TGCGCCAGCAGCCAAGATAGGGACAGGGATTCACCCCTCCACTTT. This translates into CASSQDRDRDSPLHF.